This T cell receptor (beta chain) was recovered during a study of shared clonotypes between healthy human individuals. It was CD45RO-negative cells, positively selected for CCR7, that made up naive CD8 cells, with terminally differentiated effector memory CD45RA+ cells excluded. There are 18 residues in the CDR3. Looked up from germline, CDR1 is SGHAT and CDR2 is FQNNGV. Trimming removed 5 bases at V and 1 base at J, with 24 bases between. Sequencing used immunoSEQ multiplex PCR; TCRdb keeps in-frame clones, though not all of them. The sample has hundreds of thousands of clones, approximately 96% seen once.

This chain links TRBV11-2 with TRBJ2-7; D might be TRBD2 (5 bases). Sequenced: naive CD8+ T cells sorted from blood. This TCR came from a woman aged 25 to 39 in good health. The CDR3 loop reads CASSPGRGSRINSYEQYF. Written as DNA, the CDR3 is TGTGCCAGCAGCCCCGGTCGAGGGTCGCGGATAAATTCCTACGAGCAGTACTTC.